The T cell receptor (beta chain) described here comes from a study of blood T cell repertoires in COVID-19. Turning to the study itself: In each case, the material was cDNA or gDNA derived from T cells, B-cell-depleted T cells, or PBMCs.

The germline V and J ends were trimmed by 3 bases and 2 bases, with 11 bases remaining between them. The CDR3 sequence is 13 residues long. Germline V gene lookup returns CDR1 DFQATT and CDR2 SNEGSKA (reference sequence). This study enrolled people aged roughly 18 to 89 from approximately 25 US geographic areas. Which cohort a participant joined came from the clinical history participants gave. This clone showed up just once. Under the authors' procedure: Estimated nucleated cell counts came from reference gene primer amplification. Only in-frame clones appear in the TCRdb table, and some are missing; sequencing was by immunoSEQ multiplex PCR. Clone size and V and J calls were adopted from that table, with D and trimming inferred from the DNA. The sample has 400,000 or so clones, 88% seen once; the top ten hold roughly 2%.

Material: PBMCs or T cells enriched from blood (not recorded which). The clonotype comes from a woman aged 40 to 50 with acute COVID-19. The chain links TRBV20-1 to TRBJ2-7, with D maybe TRBD2 (6 bases). This CDR3 reads CSASAGSPYEQYF. In DNA form, the CDR3 reads TGCAGTGCTAGTGCGGGGAGCCCCTACGAGCAGTACTTC.